This entry lists 14 T cell receptor beta chains sequenced from one sample in a study of blood T cell repertoires in COVID-19. Sequencing used immunoSEQ multiplex PCR; TCRdb keeps in-frame clones, though not all of them. The table has about 270,000 clones, around 85% seen once. The sample taken for sequencing was peripheral blood. These receptors all come from a human donor with COVID-19, enrolled during active disease. The donor label of this sample is uncertain.

The rearrangement uses TRBV3-1 (or the pseudogene TRBV3-2) and TRBJ2-7; D unclear. CDR3 length: 13 residues. V was shortened by 3 bases and J by 4 bases, with 10 bases between the two germline ends. Germline V gene sequence: CDR1 LGHDT, CDR2 YNNKEL (reference sequence). The CDR3 DNA follows: TGTGCCAGCAGCCAGCCCTCCGGGTACGAGCAGTACTTC. It codes for CASSQPSGYEQYF.

This sequence joins TRBV27 and TRBJ2-3; the D gene is possibly TRBD1 (6 bases). V lost 4 bases and J 6 bases, leaving 17 bases between the germline ends. This CDR3 is 15 amino acids long. The germline gives CDR1 MNHEY, CDR2 SMNVEV (reference sequence). CDR3 protein: CASSYFGQSIDTQYF. DNA for the CDR3: TGTGCCAGCAGTTATTTTGGACAGAGCATCGATACGCAGTATTTT.

This chain links TRBV12-5 with TRBJ2-3; 8 bases are a match to TRBD2. Looked up from germline, CDR1 is LGHNT and CDR2 is FRNRAP. J was trimmed by 5 bases and V by 2 bases; bases with no gene match: 3. The CDR3 extends over 14 amino acids. CDR3 amino acids: CASGLFLAGDTQYF. The CDR3 DNA is TGTGCTAGTGGTTTGTTCCTAGCGGGAGATACGCAGTATTTT.

The chain uses TRBV2 and TRBJ2-1; 11 bases are a match to TRBD2. Germline assignment: CDR1 SNHLY and CDR2 FYNNEI. V shed 8 bases and J 9 bases; nucleotides not matched to a gene: 9. This CDR3 comprises 14 residues. CDR3 protein: CASGSGRAYGEQFF. As DNA, the CDR3 is TGTGCCAGCGGTAGCGGGAGGGCCTATGGTGAGCAGTTCTTC.

Details on this clone: The same CDR3 arises from other DNA sequences in this sample as well. The chain joins TRBV28 to TRBJ1-1, with a possible D match to TRBD1 (6 bases). The CDR3 has 14 amino acids. Germline V gives CDR1 MDHEN, CDR2 SYDVKM. V was shortened by 3 bases and J by 0 bases, with 8 bases between the two germline ends. CDR3 sequence reads: CASSLGQLNTEAFF. CDR3 nucleotides: TGTGCCAGCAGTTTGGGACAACTGAACACTGAAGCTTTCTTT.

The chain links TRBV18 to TRBJ2-7; D remains ambiguous. The V end was cut by 0 bases, the J end by 7 bases, with 13 bases between. CDR1 and CDR2 from the germline V gene are KGHSH and LQKENI. The CDR3 spans 14 residues. The CDR3 DNA reads as TGTGCCAGCTCACCACCCGCCAGCCGGGTAGAGCAGTACTTC. This translates into CASSPPASRVEQYF.

This chain joins TRBV12-3 or TRBV12-4 and TRBJ1-1; 11 bases map to TRBD1. There are 13 residues in the CDR3. V gave up 5 bases and J gave up 9 bases; unmatched junction bases: 5. The CDR3 protein is CASSIGTGGKAFF. The CDR3 coding sequence is TGTGCCAGCAGTATAGGGACAGGGGGAAAAGCTTTCTTT.

A word on this clone: Other nucleotide sequences in the sample specify the same CDR3. The CDR3 protein is CASSVVPSSYEQYF. The CDR3 DNA reads TGTGCCAGCAGCGTAGTTCCGAGCTCCTACGAGCAGTACTTC. The gene calls are TRBV9 and TRBJ2-7; D is unclear. The CDR3 spans 14 residues. Germline lookup yields CDR1 SGDLS and CDR2 YYNGEE. Trimming cost V 0 bases and J 0 bases, with 7 bases left between them.

The chain recombines TRBV6-6 with TRBJ1-5, with D tentatively TRBD1 (5 bases). The CDR3 runs to 14 residues. The ends were cut back, 6 bases at V and 11 bases at J, with 20 bases in the middle. CDR1 is MNHNY, CDR2 SVGAGI, per germline (reference sequence). CDR3 residues: CASSPLGGTPSQHF. The CDR3, as DNA: TGTGCCAGCAGCCCCCTGGGGGGTACTCCGTCCCAGCATTTT.

V and J are TRBV12-3 or TRBV12-4 and TRBJ1-4, with D possibly TRBD1 on 5 matching bases. V was trimmed by 6 bases and J by 4 bases, leaving 9 bases between them. The CDR3 loop spans 13 amino acids. In nucleotides, the CDR3 is TGTGCCAGCAGAAGGGGCATTAATGAAAAACTGTTTTTT. Translated, it gives CASRRGINEKLFF.

The genes are TRBV19 and TRBJ2-7; D unresolved. The V end was cut by 5 bases, the J end by 4 bases, with 12 bases between. This CDR3 is built from 13 residues. Germline CDR1 reads LNHDA; CDR2 reads SQIVND (reference sequence). This CDR3 reads CASSLTTRYEQYF. The DNA of the CDR3 is TGTGCCAGTAGTTTAACGACAAGATACGAGCAGTACTTC.

The table lists this clone with a few counts. This chain joins TRBV28 and TRBJ2-3, with TRBD2 matching 7 bases. J gave up 6 bases and V 3 bases, and 6 bases lay outside the gene matches. The CDR3 has 14 residues. From germline, CDR1 is MDHEN and CDR2 SYDVKM. CDR3 amino acids: CASSFVGGPDTQYF. CDR3 bases: TGTGCCAGCAGTTTCGTGGGAGGGCCGGATACGCAGTATTTT. Drawing the rest from reference TRBV28 and TRBJ2-3, the complete variable domain is DVKVTQSSRYLVKRTGEKVFLECVQDMDHENMFWYRQDPGLGLRLIYFSYDVKMKEKGDIPEGYSVSREKKERFSLILESASTNQTSMYLCASSFVGGPDTQYFGPGTRLTVL.

The chain has TRBV18 and TRBJ1-2, with TRBD1 as a possible D gene (6 bases). Germline V CDR1 and CDR2: KGHSH, LQKENI. V lost 2 bases to trimming and J lost 0 bases, with 13 bases between them. CDR3 length: 16 amino acids. CDR3 region: CASSPRQVRTNYGYTF. The CDR3 coding sequence is TGTGCCAGCTCACCAAGACAGGTCAGGACTAACTATGGCTACACCTTC.

The rearrangement uses TRBV28 and TRBJ1-2; weak D call: TRBD1 (5 bases). The CDR3 runs 13 residues. V lost 4 bases and J lost 2, with 8 bases in between. The germline CDR1 and CDR2 sequences are MDHEN and SYDVKM. The CDR3 region is CASSWAGNYGYTF. For the CDR3, the DNA is TGTGCCAGCAGTTGGGCAGGGAACTATGGCTACACCTTC.